The present TCR beta chain was sequenced within a study of persistence of HIV-infected CD4 T cells. Germline CDR1 reads LGHDT; CDR2 reads YNNKEL (reference sequence). With V trimmed by 4 bases and J by 5 bases, 8 bases remained unmatched. CDR3 size: 16 residues. Study outcomes and limitations: TCRbeta richness was lower in CMV- and Gag-responding cells than in anti-CD3/anti-CD28-responding cells.

Stimulation used about 9.5 ug/mL lysate from CMV-infected fibroblasts. Sorting selected CD4+ T cells upregulating both CD40 ligand and CD69. For around 17 hours, CD8-depleted PBMCs received anti-CD28/CD49d costimulation, a CD40-blocking antibody and enfuvirtide. This clone is deemed large. Antigen unknown. The immunoSEQ assay was version 4, run in survey mode. Sequencing was performed with immunoSEQ multiplex PCR; in TCRdb, only in-frame clones are kept and a portion is missing. The sample records roughly 7,500 clones, roughly 60% being singletons. This specimen consisted of CD4+ T cells sorted from PBMCs after approximately 20-hour stimulation, obtained from a patient who received antiretroviral therapy. The origin of this receptor is an adult man with HIV who was CMV-seropositive. This chain links TRBV3-1 (or the pseudogene TRBV3-2) with TRBJ1-1, with TRBD1 matching 12 bases. CDR3 coding DNA: TGTGCCAGCAGCCGGGACAGGGGGCGCGACTGGACTGAAGCTTTCTTT. Protein product: CASSRDRGRDWTEAFF.